These 24 T cell receptor beta chains share one sample of origin, sequenced in a study of cytotoxic CD8 clonotypes in ibrutinib-treated CLL. Using immunoSEQ multiplex PCR, the repertoire was profiled, and TCRdb retains in-frame clones only, with some absent. This table holds about 34,000 clones, almost 70% found once. This specimen consisted of PBMCs, obtained before ibrutinib treatment. These receptors all come from a human donor with chronic lymphocytic leukemia.

This rearrangement joins TRBV18 to TRBJ2-5; no firm D call. In germline, CDR1 is KGHSH, CDR2 LQKENI. This CDR3 has 12 residues. Trimming pared 1 base from V and 3 bases from J, leaving 3 bases between. CDR3 in DNA: TGTGCCAGCTCACCACTAGAAGAGACCCAGTACTTC. It is translated as CASSPLEETQYF.

The J gene is TRBJ2-3, the V gene TRBV28; 7 positions agree with TRBD2. This CDR3 has 16 residues. V trimming: 5 bases; J trimming: 1 base; junction bases outside the gene matches: 9. CDR1 and CDR2 from the germline V gene are MDHEN and SYDVKM. CDR3 amino acids: CASSGVGGSGTDTQYF. The CDR3 region has the DNA TGTGCCAGCAGTGGGGTGGGCGGGAGTGGCACAGATACGCAGTATTTT. Variable domain in full (rest from reference TRBV28 and TRBJ2-3): DVKVTQSSRYLVKRTGEKVFLECVQDMDHENMFWYRQDPGLGLRLIYFSYDVKMKEKGDIPEGYSVSREKKERFSLILESASTNQTSMYLCASSGVGGSGTDTQYFGPGTRLTVL.

The V and J genes are TRBV5-4 and TRBJ2-5, with D perhaps assigned TRBD1 or TRBD2 (5 bases each). The ends were cut back, 3 bases at V and 7 bases at J, with 13 bases in the middle. The CDR3 extends over 13 amino acids. In germline, CDR1 is SGHNT, CDR2 YYREEE (reference sequence). The CDR3 DNA reads TGTGCCAGCAGCTCAACGACAGAGGGGACCCAGTACTTC. It yields the protein CASSSTTEGTQYF.

As DNA, the CDR3 is TGTGCCAGCAGCATACAGATGTACAGTTCGTCTAATTCACCCCTCCACTTT. Translated, it gives CASSIQMYSSSNSPLHF. The chain joins TRBV7-6 to TRBJ1-6; D gene ambiguous. V lost 5 bases and J 6 bases, leaving 20 bases between the germline ends. Per the germline V gene, CDR1 is SGHVS and CDR2 is FNYEAQ. The CDR3 sequence is 17 residues long.

The rearrangement joins TRBV2 to TRBJ1-1; D gene uncertain. The CDR3 covers 14 residues. The V and J ends lost 8 bases and 0 bases respectively, with 13 bases between them. Germline assignment: CDR1 SNHLY and CDR2 FYNNEI. As DNA, the CDR3 is TGTGCCAGCTCCAGGTCAGTGATGAACACTGAAGCTTTCTTT. Its protein product is CASSRSVMNTEAFF.

The chain has TRBV19 and TRBJ2-7; tentative D call: TRBD1 (6 bases). Germline V lookup: CDR1 LNHDA, CDR2 SQIVND (reference sequence). The CDR3 sequence is 13 residues long. With 5 bases removed from V and 2 bases from J, the gap between germline ends came to 10 bases. The CDR3 protein is CASSVGTTYEQYF. DNA of the CDR3: TGTGCCAGTAGTGTCGGGACAACCTACGAGCAGTACTTC.

A single count supports this clone. The chain carries TRBV7-6 and TRBJ1-1, with 7 bases aligning to TRBD1. Germline V lookup: CDR1 SGHVS, CDR2 FNYEAQ. V lost 5 bases, J lost 0 bases, and 9 bases stayed unmatched. The CDR3 spans 16 residues. The CDR3 region has the DNA TGTGCCAGCAGCCCCGCGGGAGGGGGCATGAACACTGAAGCTTTCTTT. Encoded protein: CASSPAGGGMNTEAFF.

CDR3 DNA sequence: TGTGCCAGCAGCACTAGGACAGGGGAGAACACCGGGGAGCTGTTTTTT. This sequence encodes CASSTRTGENTGELFF. The rearrangement uses TRBV7-9 and TRBJ2-2, with TRBD1 matching over 9 bases. V dropped 5 bases and J dropped 1; count of bases not matched to a gene: 5. Per germline, CDR1 SEHNR and CDR2 FQNEAQ (reference sequence). This CDR3 is built from 16 residues.

This chain links TRBV19 with TRBJ2-3; D is ambiguous. Germline lookup yields CDR1 LNHDA and CDR2 SQIVND (reference sequence). V was trimmed by 1 base and J by 8 bases, leaving 4 bases between them. CDR3 length: 11 residues. The CDR3 sequence: CASSIAATQYF. The CDR3 region has the DNA TGTGCCAGTAGTATAGCAGCTACGCAGTATTTT.

This clone was recorded once. The chain couples TRBV27 to TRBJ2-7; TRBD2 matches 10 bases. The CDR3 is 13 residues long. With 2 bases clipped from V and 7 bases from J, the junction kept 2 bases outside the gene matches. The germline V gene encodes CDR1 MNHEY and CDR2 SMNVEV (reference sequence). Here the CDR3 reads CASSLSGRGEQYF. The CDR3 DNA is TGTGCCAGCAGTTTAAGCGGGAGGGGTGAGCAGTACTTC.

In its sample, this clone was seen a few times. The chain uses TRBV7-9 and TRBJ2-7; 7 positions agree with TRBD1. CDR1 is SEHNR, CDR2 FQNEAQ, per germline (reference sequence). Germline trimming cut 7 bases from V and 0 bases from J; bases unmatched to any gene: 9. The length of the CDR3 is 15 residues. The CDR3 loop reads CASNEGWDSSYEQYF. Written as DNA, the CDR3 is TGTGCCAGCAACGAAGGCTGGGACAGCTCCTACGAGCAGTACTTC.

The chain combines TRBV28 with TRBJ1-3, with D uncertain. This CDR3 has 15 amino acids. V lost 8 bases and J lost 0, with 14 bases in between. CDR1 and CDR2 (germline): MDHEN, SYDVKM. The CDR3 nucleotides are TGTGCCAGCGGCCTGGGGTGGGACTCTGGAAACACCATATATTTT. This translates into CASGLGWDSGNTIYF.

The V call is TRBV30, the J call TRBJ1-4; D gene ambiguous. V lost 8 bases to trimming and J lost 4 bases, with 14 bases between them. The CDR3 runs 13 residues. CDR1 GTSNPN and CDR2 SVGIG come from the germline V gene (reference sequence). The CDR3 is CAAFSWGNEKLFF. CDR3 nucleotide sequence: TGTGCCGCCTTCTCCTGGGGTAATGAAAAACTGTTTTTT.

The chain links TRBV5-1 to TRBJ2-7; D perhaps matches TRBD2 (6 bases). This CDR3 contains 15 residues. Germline CDR1 reads SGHRS; CDR2 reads YFSETQ. V lost 2 bases, J lost 3 bases, and 15 bases lay in between. CDR3 protein: CASSFGTFLDYEQYF. For the CDR3, the DNA is TGCGCCAGCAGCTTCGGGACTTTTTTAGACTACGAGCAGTACTTC.

The gene calls are TRBV7-9 and TRBJ2-5; 10 nucleotides agree with TRBD2. The length of the CDR3 is 14 residues. The germline CDR1 and CDR2 sequences are SEHNR and FQNEAQ (reference sequence). The CDR3 sequence: CAYPKREGQETQYF. Here the CDR3 DNA reads TGTGCTTACCCGAAGCGGGAGGGACAAGAGACCCAGTACTTC. Full variable domain (rest looked up from reference TRBV7-9 and TRBJ2-5): DTGVSQNPRHKITKRGQNVTFRCDPISEHNRLYWYRQTLGQGPEFLTYFQNEAQLEKSRLLSDRFSAERPKGSFSTLEIQRTEQGDSAMYLCAYPKREGQETQYFGPGTRLLVL.

This clone was counted once. This chain joins TRBV9 and TRBJ2-3; TRBD2 matches 11 bases. Germline loops: CDR1 SGDLS, CDR2 YYNGEE. Trimming removed 4 bases from V and 4 bases from J; junction bases left unmatched: 8. The CDR3 runs to 16 residues. As DNA, the CDR3 is TGTGCCAGCAGCCCGGGACTAGCGGACGGGGCAGATACGCAGTATTTT. This gives the protein CASSPGLADGADTQYF.

The genes are TRBV27 and TRBJ1-1, with 10 positions matching TRBD1. The CDR3 extends over 15 amino acids. V was pared by 6 bases and J by 5 bases, with 9 bases of the junction left unmatched. CDR1 is MNHEY and CDR2 is SMNVEV in the germline V gene (reference sequence). The CDR3 region has the DNA TGTGCCAGCAGCCAGACAGGGGGCGGGTGGACTGAAGCTTTCTTT. Translated, it gives CASSQTGGGWTEAFF.

The CDR3 DNA reads TGCGCCAGCAGCCAAGACCGGTCCGTCGGCAATGAGCAGTTCTTC. This codes for CASSQDRSVGNEQFF. The chain links TRBV4-1 to TRBJ2-1; D is uncertain. The germline CDR1 and CDR2 sequences are MGHRA and YSYEKL. Trimming left V 0 bases short and J 6 bases short, with 12 bases between. CDR3 length: 15 amino acids.

The V and J genes are TRBV4-2 and TRBJ2-3; no clear D. Germline CDR1 is LGHNA and CDR2 is YNFKEQ. The CDR3 sequence is 12 residues long. V lost 1 base, J lost 8 bases, and 7 bases lay in between. CDR3 DNA sequence: TGTGCCAGCAGCCAAGTTGAAGGTACGCAGTATTTT. Protein: CASSQVEGTQYF.

V usage is TRBV7-9 and J usage is TRBJ1-1, with D tentatively TRBD1 (6 bases). V was clipped by 0 bases and J by 11 bases, with 19 bases between them. Germline V lookup: CDR1 SEHNR, CDR2 FQNEAQ (reference sequence). The CDR3 contains 15 residues. The CDR3 sequence: CASSLAQTGAQMAFF. CDR3 sequence (DNA): TGTGCCAGCAGCTTAGCGCAGACGGGGGCGCAGATGGCTTTCTTT.

The chain uses TRBV6-4 and TRBJ2-7; TRBD2 agrees at 7 bases. Unmatched junction bases numbered 7, after V lost 3 bases and J lost 2 bases. CDR3 size: 15 residues. Germline CDR1 is MRHNA and CDR2 is SNTAGT. CDR3 DNA: TGTGCCAGCAGTGAGTCTAGCGGTCCAGCCTACGAGCAGTACTTC. It is translated as CASSESSGPAYEQYF.

The rearrangement joins TRBV9 to TRBJ1-1; D call uncertain. The CDR3 length is 15 residues. Germline-derived CDR1 and CDR2 are SGDLS and YYNGEE. V dropped 2 bases and J dropped 1 base, with 12 bases sitting between them. In nucleotides, the CDR3 is TGTGCCAGCAGCGTGCCCAGTGGGGAGAACACTGAAGCTTTCTTT. Its translation: CASSVPSGENTEAFF.

This clone is deemed medium-sized (0.01 to 0.1%). The V call is TRBV11-2, the J call TRBJ2-4, with 7 bases matching TRBD2. Germline V gives CDR1 SGHAT, CDR2 FQNNGV. The CDR3 has 14 amino acids. Trimming took 5 bases from V and 7 from J; bases not matched to a gene: 8. DNA of the CDR3: TGTGCCAGCAGCACCCGCGGGGGTGGGAACATTCAGTACTTC. Residues: CASSTRGGGNIQYF.

In its sample, this clone was seen once. This chain joins TRBV4-1 and TRBJ2-1, with D hard to call. V was trimmed by 1 base and J by 8 bases, leaving 12 bases between them. This CDR3 has 14 residues. Germline lookup yields CDR1 MGHRA and CDR2 YSYEKL. CDR3 protein: CASSQAPGEDEQFF. As DNA, the CDR3 is TGCGCCAGCAGCCAAGCCCCAGGTGAGGATGAGCAGTTCTTC.